Shown below are 5 T cell receptor beta chains from a single sample sequenced in a study of cytomegalovirus exposure and HLA in healthy donors. PCR was performed using 60 Vbeta and 13 Jbeta primers. Clones were read by immunoSEQ multiplex PCR, and TCRdb kept only the in-frame ones, dropping some. Of about 120,000 clones in the sample, around 65% are singletons; the top ten hold about 1.5%. The sequenced material came from PBMCs. These TCRs come from a man younger than 35 in good health and CMV-seronegative.

V gene TRBV4-2 combines with J gene TRBJ1-4, with TRBD1 identical over 9 bases. J gave up 5 bases and V 0 bases, and 1 base lay outside the gene matches. CDR3 length equals 15 residues. Germline-derived CDR1 and CDR2 are LGHNA and YNFKEQ. CDR3 sequence: CASSQDGTGNEKLFF. In DNA form, the CDR3 reads TGTGCCAGCAGCCAAGATGGGACAGGGAATGAAAAACTGTTTTTT.

J is TRBJ1-2 and V is TRBV9, with 9 bases that match TRBD1. After removal of 0 bases from V and 5 bases from J, the junction contained 5 bases not matched to a gene. This CDR3 has 15 amino acids. Germline V gene sequence: CDR1 SGDLS, CDR2 YYNGEE. The CDR3 loop is CASSVATTGGYGYTF. The CDR3 coding sequence is TGTGCCAGCAGCGTAGCTACGACAGGGGGTTATGGCTACACCTTC.

The V call is TRBV6-5, the J call TRBJ1-1; D not certain. Trimming removed 5 bases at V and 2 bases at J, with 12 bases between. The germline CDR1 and CDR2 sequences are MNHEY and SVGAGI. The CDR3 loop spans 14 amino acids. This CDR3 reads CASSPTLGNTEAFF. CDR3 nucleotides: TGTGCCAGCAGTCCCACTTTGGGCAACACTGAAGCTTTCTTT.

The genes are TRBV7-9 and TRBJ2-5; D gene ambiguous. Germline values: CDR1 SEHNR, CDR2 FQNEAQ (reference sequence). This CDR3 contains 11 residues. V was shortened by 6 bases and J by 7 bases, with 9 bases between the two germline ends. The CDR3 is CASRALGTQYF. The CDR3 nucleotides are TGTGCCAGCAGAGCACTCGGGACCCAGTACTTC.

The chain couples TRBV5-6 to TRBJ2-2; D not resolved. The germline V gene encodes CDR1 SGHDT and CDR2 YYEEEE. Deletions cut 0 bases from V and 5 bases from J, with 8 bases between. The CDR3 loop spans 14 amino acids. CDR3 DNA: TGTGCCAGCAGCTTGGTAGGAGCAACCGGGGAGCTGTTTTTT. Protein sequence: CASSLVGATGELFF.